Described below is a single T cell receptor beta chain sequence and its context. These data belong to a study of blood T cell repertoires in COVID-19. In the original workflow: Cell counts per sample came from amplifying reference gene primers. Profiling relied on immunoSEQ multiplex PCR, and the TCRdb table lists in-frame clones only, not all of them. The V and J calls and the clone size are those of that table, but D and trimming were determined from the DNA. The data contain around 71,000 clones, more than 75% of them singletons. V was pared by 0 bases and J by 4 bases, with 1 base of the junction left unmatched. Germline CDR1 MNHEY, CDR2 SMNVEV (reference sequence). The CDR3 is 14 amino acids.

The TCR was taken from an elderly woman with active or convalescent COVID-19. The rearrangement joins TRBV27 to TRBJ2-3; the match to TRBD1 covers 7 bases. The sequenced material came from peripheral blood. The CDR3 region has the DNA TGTGCCAGCAGTTTATCTCAGGGGGCAGATACGCAGTATTTT. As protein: CASSLSQGADTQYF.